This TCR beta chain was obtained from a study of OX40 agonist ivuxolimab in advanced cancers. Regarding the study in general: The costimulatory receptor OX40 (CD134) was targeted by ivuxolimab, a fully human IgG2 agonistic monoclonal antibody. Intravenous ivuxolimab was administered to patients every 2 weeks at six dose levels: 0.01, 0.1, 0.3, 1.5, 3 and 10 mg/kg. Of the roughly 53 patients in dose escalation, about 20 had hepatocellular carcinoma, about 15 had melanoma, 9 had renal cell carcinoma and 9 had head and neck cancer. In the dose-escalation cohort, 82.7% of patients were male, and the mean age was around 60 years, with a range of roughly 23 to 85. Patients were allowed to have had prior anti-PD-1, anti-PD-L1 or anti-CTLA-4 therapy, and more than 30% of the dose-escalation patients had previously received checkpoint inhibitors. Three dose-escalation patients achieved partial responses, one with hepatocellular carcinoma and two with cutaneous melanoma. The purpose of peripheral TCRbeta sequencing was to test whether ivuxolimab changed TCR sequence diversity and led to clonal T-cell expansion. The paper describes the monotherapy dose-escalation part (N = 52 patients) of the phase I trial of ivuxolimab. Findings and caveats that apply to the study as a whole: Clonal expansion of both CD4+ and CD8+ blood T cells was observed from baseline to week 6 at doses 0.1 to 3.0 mg/kg. After ivuxolimab, expanded clones were on average more numerous among CD8+ T cells than among CD4+ T cells. Low levels of normalized T-cell clonal expansion were also seen in some patients who did not respond. Which antigens the clonally expanded peripheral T cells were specific for was not determined. In the 0.1-3.0 mg/kg groups, partial responders had among the lowest normalized peripheral clonal expansion, particularly in CD8+ T cells.

The trial excluded patients who had a history of autoimmune disease or were on systemic immunosuppression. In every dose cohort, peripheral blood was drawn for TCR sequencing at baseline, cycle 4 day 1, and cycle 7 day 1. Samples were obtained from an open-label, multicenter, first-in-human phase I dose-escalation trial of ivuxolimab. The trial enrolled adults with locally advanced or metastatic head and neck squamous cell, hepatocellular, melanoma or renal cell carcinoma. Before TCR sequencing, CD4+ T cells and CD8+ T cells from peripheral blood were sorted into separate populations. Comment on this clone: The clone's antigen remains unknown. Qualities for individual bases were not recorded, and no much larger clone is one base off.

Trimming accounts for 4 bases at V and 4 bases at J, while the number of junction bases matched to no gene is 8. The germline V gene (reference sequence) specifies SGHNT as CDR1 and YYREEE as CDR2. Measured from the cysteine to the phenylalanine, the CDR3 is 15 residues long. Only the CDR3 portion is preserved as DNA: 45 bases, with reading frame beginning at the first base. To sequence the TCRbeta CDR3 region, genomic DNA was isolated from the sorted cells. TCRbeta CDR3 regions were sequenced using the immunoSEQ Assay. TCRdb retrieved this table from immuneACCESS and kept in-frame rearrangements only. Not all clones are present; in checked studies, unresolved V genes account for under half, and no reason is known for the remainder. The sample table lists 72,000 or so clones, roughly 88% of them with a count of one. 0.8% to 0.9% of the sample goes to the ten largest clones.

The chain uses TRBV5-4 and TRBJ2-7; 10 middle bases align to TRBD1. Sequencing used CD4+ or CD8+ T cells sorted from blood, obtained in a trial of the OX40 agonist ivuxolimab. The TCR was taken from an adult with an advanced solid tumor such as melanoma, head and neck, liver or kidney cancer. Here is the DNA: TGTGCCAGCAGCACTGGACAGGGGGTCCAATACGAGCAGTACTTC. Translated, this gives CASSTGQGVQYEQYF.